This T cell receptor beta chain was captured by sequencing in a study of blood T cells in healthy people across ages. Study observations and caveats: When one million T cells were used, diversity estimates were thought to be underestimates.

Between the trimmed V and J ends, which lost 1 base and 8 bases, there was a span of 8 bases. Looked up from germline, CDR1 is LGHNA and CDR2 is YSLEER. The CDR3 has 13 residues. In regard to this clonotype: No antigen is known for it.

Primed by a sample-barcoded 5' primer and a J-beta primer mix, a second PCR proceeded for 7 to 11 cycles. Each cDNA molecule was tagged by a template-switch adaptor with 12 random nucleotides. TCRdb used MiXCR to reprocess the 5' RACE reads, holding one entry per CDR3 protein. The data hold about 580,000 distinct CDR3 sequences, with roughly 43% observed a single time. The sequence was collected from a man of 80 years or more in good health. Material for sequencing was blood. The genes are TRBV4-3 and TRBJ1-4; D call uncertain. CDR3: CASSQGHGEKLFF. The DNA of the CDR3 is TGCGCCAGCAGCCAAGGACATGGAGAAAAACTGTTTTTT.